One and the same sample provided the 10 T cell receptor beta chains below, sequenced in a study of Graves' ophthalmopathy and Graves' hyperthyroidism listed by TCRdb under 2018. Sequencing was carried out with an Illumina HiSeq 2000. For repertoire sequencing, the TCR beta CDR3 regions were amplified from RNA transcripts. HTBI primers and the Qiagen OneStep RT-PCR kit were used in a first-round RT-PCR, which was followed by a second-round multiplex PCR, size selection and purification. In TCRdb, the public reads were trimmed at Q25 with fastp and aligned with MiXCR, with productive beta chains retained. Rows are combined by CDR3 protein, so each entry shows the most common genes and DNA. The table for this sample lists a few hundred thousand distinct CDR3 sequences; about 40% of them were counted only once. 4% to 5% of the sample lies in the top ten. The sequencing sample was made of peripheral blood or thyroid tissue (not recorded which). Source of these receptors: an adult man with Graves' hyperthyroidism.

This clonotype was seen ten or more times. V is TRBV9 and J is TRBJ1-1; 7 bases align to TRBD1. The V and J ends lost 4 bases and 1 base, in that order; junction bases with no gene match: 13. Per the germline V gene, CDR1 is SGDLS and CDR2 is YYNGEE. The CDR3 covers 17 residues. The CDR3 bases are TGTGCCAGCAGCCGAACGGGACAGCTAAGGCCGAACACTGAAGCTTTCTTT. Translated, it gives CASSRTGQLRPNTEAFF.

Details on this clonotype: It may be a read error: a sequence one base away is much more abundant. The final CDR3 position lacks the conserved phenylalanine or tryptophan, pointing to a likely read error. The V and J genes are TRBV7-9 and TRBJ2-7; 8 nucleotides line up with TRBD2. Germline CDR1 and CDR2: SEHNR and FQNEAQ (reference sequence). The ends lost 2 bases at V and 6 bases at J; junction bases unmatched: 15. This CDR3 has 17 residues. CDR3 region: CASSLLHGRAGFGEQYL. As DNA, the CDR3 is TGTGCCAGCAGCTTACTTCACGGGAGGGCGGGGTTTGGCGAGCAGTACCTC.

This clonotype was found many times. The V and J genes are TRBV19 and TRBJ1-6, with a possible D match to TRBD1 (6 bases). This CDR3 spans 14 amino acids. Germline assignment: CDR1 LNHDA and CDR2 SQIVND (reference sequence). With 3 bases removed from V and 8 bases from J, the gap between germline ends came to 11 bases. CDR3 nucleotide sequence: TGTGCCAGTAGTATGGGGGACACTTATTCACCCCTCCACTTT. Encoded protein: CASSMGDTYSPLHF.

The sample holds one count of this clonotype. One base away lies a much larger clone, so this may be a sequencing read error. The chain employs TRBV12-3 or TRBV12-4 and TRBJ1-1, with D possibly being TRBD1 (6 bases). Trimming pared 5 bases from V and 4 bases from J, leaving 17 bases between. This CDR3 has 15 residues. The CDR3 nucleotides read TGTGCCAGCAGTCCGGGCAGGGGATTAGGCACTGAAGCTTTCTTT. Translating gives CASSPGRGLGTEAFF.

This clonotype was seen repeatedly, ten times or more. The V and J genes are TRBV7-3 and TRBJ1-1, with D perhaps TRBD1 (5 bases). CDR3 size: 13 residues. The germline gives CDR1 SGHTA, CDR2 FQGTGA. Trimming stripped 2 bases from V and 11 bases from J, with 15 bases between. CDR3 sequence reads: CASSLRRDGWAFF. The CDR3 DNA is TGTGCCAGCAGCTTACGGCGGGACGGGTGGGCTTTCTTT. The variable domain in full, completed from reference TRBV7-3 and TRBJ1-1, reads GAGVSQTPSNKVTEKGKYVELRCDPISGHTALYWYRQSLGQGPEFLIYFQGTGAADDSGLPNDRFFAVRPEGSVSTLKIQRTERGDSAVYLCASSLRRDGWAFFGQGTRLTVV.

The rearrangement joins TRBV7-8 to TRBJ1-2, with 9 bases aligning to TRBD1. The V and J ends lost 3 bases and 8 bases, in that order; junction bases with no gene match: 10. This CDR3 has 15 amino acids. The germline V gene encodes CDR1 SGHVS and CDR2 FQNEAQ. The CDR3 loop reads CASSLAGQGVPGYTF. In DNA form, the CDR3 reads TGTGCCAGCAGCTTGGCGGGACAGGGCGTTCCAGGCTACACCTTC.

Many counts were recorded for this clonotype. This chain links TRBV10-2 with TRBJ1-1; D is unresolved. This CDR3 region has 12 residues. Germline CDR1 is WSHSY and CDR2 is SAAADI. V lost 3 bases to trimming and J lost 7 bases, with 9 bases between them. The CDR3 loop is CASSEAGREAFF. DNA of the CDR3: TGCGCCAGCAGTGAAGCGGGCCGTGAAGCTTTCTTT.

CDR3 sequence (DNA): TGCGCCAGCAGCTTGCCCCACGAGGGGGGGACCACTGAAGCTTTCTTT. It translates to CASSLPHEGGTTEAFF. V and J are TRBV5-1 and TRBJ1-1; perhaps TRBD1 as D (6 bases). V was shortened by 1 base and J by 4 bases, with 17 bases between the two germline ends. The CDR3 totals 16 residues. Germline values: CDR1 SGHRS, CDR2 YFSETQ.

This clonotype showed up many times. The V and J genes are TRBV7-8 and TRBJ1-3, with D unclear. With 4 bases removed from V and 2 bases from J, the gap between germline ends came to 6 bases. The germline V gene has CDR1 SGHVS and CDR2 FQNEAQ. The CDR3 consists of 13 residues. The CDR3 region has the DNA TGTGCCAGCAGCTCGCTGGCTGGAAACACCATATATTTT. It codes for CASSSLAGNTIYF.

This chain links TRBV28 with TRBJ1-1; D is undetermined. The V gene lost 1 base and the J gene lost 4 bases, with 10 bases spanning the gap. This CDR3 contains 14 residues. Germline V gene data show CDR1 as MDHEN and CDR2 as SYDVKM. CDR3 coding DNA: TGTGCCAGCAGTTTATCCAGATCCGGCACTGAAGCTTTCTTT. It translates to CASSLSRSGTEAFF.